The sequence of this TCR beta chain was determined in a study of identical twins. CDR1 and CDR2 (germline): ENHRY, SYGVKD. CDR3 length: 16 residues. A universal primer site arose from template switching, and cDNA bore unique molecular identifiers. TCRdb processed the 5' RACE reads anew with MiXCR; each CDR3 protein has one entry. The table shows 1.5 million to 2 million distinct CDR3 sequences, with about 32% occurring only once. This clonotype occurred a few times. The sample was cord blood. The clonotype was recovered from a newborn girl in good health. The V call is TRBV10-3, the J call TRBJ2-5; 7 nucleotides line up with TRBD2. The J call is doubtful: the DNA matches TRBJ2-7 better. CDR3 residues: CAISPFGEGYAYEQYF. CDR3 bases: TGTGCCATCAGTCCTTTCGGGGAGGGGTACGCCTACGAGCAGTACTTC.